This passage covers 5 T cell receptor beta chains from one sample sequenced in a study of blood T cell repertoires in COVID-19 (dated by TCRdb to the early 2020s). Library construction relied on the immunoSEQ multiplex PCR assay. TCRdb carries this immuneACCESS record with in-frame sequences only. Its versions omit some clonotypes, under half of them owing to an unresolved V gene in the studies checked, with the rest unexplained. This sample has under 400,000 clones in its table, and roughly nine tenths of those were observed once. Approximately 2.9% of the sample rests with the top ten. What was sequenced was peripheral blood. The receptors were sampled from a woman in her twenties or thirties with COVID-19, enrolled during active disease.

This chain joins TRBV7-9 and TRBJ2-5, with D tentatively TRBD2 (6 bases). This CDR3 is built from 18 residues. In germline, CDR1 is SEHNR, CDR2 FQNEAQ (reference sequence). Trimming stripped 1 base from V and 5 bases from J, with 23 bases between. CDR3 region: CASSLVYWDSSPGETQYF. CDR3 coding DNA: TGTGCCAGCAGCTTAGTCTATTGGGACTCATCACCGGGGGAGACCCAGTACTTC.

The chain recombines TRBV2 with TRBJ2-7; TRBD2 matches at 7 bases. This CDR3 has 14 residues. Trimming took 7 bases from V and 1 from J; bases not matched to a gene: 7. Germline V gives CDR1 SNHLY, CDR2 FYNNEI. The CDR3 sequence: CASMELAPSYEQYF. CDR3 DNA: TGTGCCAGCATGGAACTAGCGCCATCCTACGAGCAGTACTTC.

This sequence joins TRBV6-5 and TRBJ1-2, with D tentatively TRBD1 (5 bases). The CDR3 totals 14 residues. V was trimmed by 6 bases and J by 5 bases, leaving 16 bases between them. CDR1 and CDR2 (germline): MNHEY, SVGAGI. The CDR3 DNA follows: TGTGCCAGCAGCGACAGTGCGACCCCATATGGCTACACCTTC. It encodes CASSDSATPYGYTF.

The chain uses TRBV3-1 (or the pseudogene TRBV3-2) and TRBJ2-1, with D unclear. This CDR3 is built from 12 residues. Germline CDR1 LGHDT, CDR2 YNNKEL (reference sequence). The germline V and J ends were trimmed by 4 bases and 6 bases, with 7 bases remaining between them. The CDR3 sequence: CASSPISNEQFF. The CDR3 nucleotides read TGTGCCAGCAGCCCGATCAGCAATGAGCAGTTCTTC.

CDR3 sequence: CASSLFGVNTEAFF. CDR3 in DNA: TGTGCCAGCAGCTTGTTCGGGGTGAACACTGAAGCTTTCTTT. V and J are TRBV5-4 and TRBJ1-1; D uncertain. This CDR3 spans 14 amino acids. V lost 1 base and J lost 0, with 7 bases in between. The germline V gene has CDR1 SGHNT and CDR2 YYREEE (reference sequence).